These 11 T cell receptor beta chains were all obtained from the same sample, sequenced in a study of neurological immune-mediated disorders. Each CDR3 protein is one row after TCRdb ran MiXCR on the 5' RACE reads. The sample shows approximately 85,000 distinct CDR3 sequences, less than 15% of them seen only once. Time point specified: longitudinal time-point 2. The sample was PBMCs. These receptor sequences come from a female donor with HTLV-1-associated myelopathy (HAM/TSP).

This clonotype occurred many times. The chain has TRBV20-1 and TRBJ2-5; D is unclear. Between the trimmed V and J ends, which lost 6 bases and 4 bases, there was a span of 9 bases. CDR1 DFQATT and CDR2 SNEGSKA come from the germline V gene (reference sequence). This CDR3 contains 11 residues. CDR3: CSAPKGETQYF. The CDR3 DNA reads as TGCAGTGCGCCGAAGGGAGAGACCCAGTACTTC.

This clonotype was counted at least ten times. The chain joins TRBV7-9 to TRBJ2-2, with D perhaps matching TRBD1 (6 bases). The CDR3 is 15 amino acids. Looked up from germline, CDR1 is SEHNR and CDR2 is FQNEAQ (reference sequence). V was trimmed by 3 bases and J by 1 base, leaving 9 bases between them. DNA for the CDR3: TGTGCCAGCAGCTTGCTGACAGGGAACACCGGGGAGCTGTTTTTT. Protein product: CASSLLTGNTGELFF.

The rearrangement links TRBV28 to TRBJ2-2, with D unclear. CDR1 and CDR2 (germline): MDHEN, SYDVKM. Trimming removed 2 bases at V and 8 bases at J, with 18 bases between. The CDR3 contains 16 residues. The CDR3 region is CASSLRQVPFGGELFF. CDR3 DNA sequence: TGTGCCAGCAGTTTACGGCAGGTTCCCTTTGGGGGGGAGCTGTTTTTT. The full variable domain, its missing parts supplied by reference TRBV28 and TRBJ2-2, is DVKVTQSSRYLVKRTGEKVFLECVQDMDHENMFWYRQDPGLGLRLIYFSYDVKMKEKGDIPEGYSVSREKKERFSLILESASTNQTSMYLCASSLRQVPFGGELFFGEGSRLTVL.

The chain carries TRBV12-3 or TRBV12-4 and TRBJ1-5; D is unclear. CDR3 size: 12 residues. V gave up 3 bases and J gave up 8 bases, with 8 bases separating them. The CDR3 loop reads CASSFGSKPQHF. CDR3 DNA sequence: TGTGCCAGCAGTTTCGGTAGTAAGCCCCAGCATTTT.

Points on this clonotype: The junction departs from the called germline gene at one end, perhaps through a read error. The chain links TRBV5-1 to TRBJ1-4, with D perhaps matching TRBD1 (5 bases). The CDR3 extends over 15 amino acids. Germline V gene lookup returns CDR1 SGHRS and CDR2 YFSETQ. DNA for the CDR3: TGTGCCAGCAGCTTGCAGGGACGCCGTAATGAAAAACTGTTTTTT. Translation gives CASSLQGRRNEKLFF. Complete variable domain (other parts from reference TRBV5-1 and TRBJ1-4): KAGVTQTPRYLIKTRGQQVTLSCSPISGHRSVSWYQQTPGQGLQFLFEYFSETQRNKGNFPGRFSGRQFSNSRSEMNVSTLELGDSALYLCASSLQGRRNEKLFFGSGTQLSVL.

CDR3 DNA: TGCGCCAGCAGCCAAGTTCGTCTAGCGGGCGTTATGTACACGCAGTATTTT. Protein sequence: CASSQVRLAGVMYTQYF. The chain carries TRBV4-1 and TRBJ2-3, with 8 bases fitting TRBD2. V lost 1 base to trimming and J lost 9 bases; unmatched junction nucleotides: 15. CDR3 size: 17 residues. Germline V gene sequence: CDR1 MGHRA, CDR2 YSYEKL.

In the case of this clonotype: Possible read error: a much larger clone is one base away. The V gene is TRBV7-9, the J gene TRBJ2-7, with 7 bases lining up with TRBD1. Germline lookup yields CDR1 SEHNR and CDR2 FQNEAQ (reference sequence). The CDR3 is 15 residues long. V gave up 1 base and J gave up 3 bases; unmatched junction bases: 6. The CDR3, as DNA: TGTGCCAGCAGCTTAGATTGTAACAGGGGCTACGAGCAGTACTTC. Amino acids: CASSLDCNRGYEQYF.

The CDR3 region has the DNA TGTGCCAGCAGCCAGGCGGGGGGATGGGAGACCCAGTACTTC. This gives the protein CASSQAGGWETQYF. The chain recombines TRBV4-2 with TRBJ2-5, with 8 bases aligning to TRBD2. Losses at the gene ends were 3 bases for V and 5 bases for J; bases not matched to a gene: 5. The CDR3 loop spans 14 amino acids. Germline V CDR1 and CDR2: LGHNA, YNFKEQ.

This clonotype occurred a few times. CDR3 in amino acids: CASSRDGSSYEQYF. CDR3 DNA: TGCGCCAGCAGCCGGGACGGGAGCTCCTACGAGCAGTACTTC. The V call is TRBV5-1, the J call TRBJ2-7; weak D call: TRBD2 (6 bases). The CDR3 loop spans 14 amino acids. V dropped 4 bases and J dropped 0 bases, with 11 bases sitting between them. Germline V gene data show CDR1 as SGHRS and CDR2 as YFSETQ.

This clonotype appeared a few times. This chain joins TRBV18 and TRBJ2-3; 7 bases line up with TRBD2. The CDR3 totals 17 residues. V shed 3 bases and J 1 base; nucleotides not matched to a gene: 10. Germline CDR1 reads KGHSH; CDR2 reads LQKENI. CDR3 amino acids: CASSPLGGTFGTDTQYF. CDR3 bases: TGTGCCAGCTCACCGCTGGGAGGGACTTTTGGCACAGATACGCAGTATTTT.

This clonotype was detected ten times or more. The chain employs TRBV5-1 and TRBJ2-5; D may be TRBD2 (7 bases). The CDR3 is made up of 13 amino acids. Trimming shortened V by 6 bases and J by 1 base, and 10 bases separated the two germline ends. The germline V gene has CDR1 SGHRS and CDR2 YFSETQ. In DNA, the CDR3 is TGCGCCAGCACCCGGGGGGCCCAAGAGACCCAGTACTTC. This codes for CASTRGAQETQYF. The full variable domain, with the rest looked up from reference TRBV5-1 and TRBJ2-5, is KAGVTQTPRYLIKTRGQQVTLSCSPISGHRSVSWYQQTPGQGLQFLFEYFSETQRNKGNFPGRFSGRQFSNSRSEMNVSTLELGDSALYLCASTRGAQETQYFGPGTRLLVL.